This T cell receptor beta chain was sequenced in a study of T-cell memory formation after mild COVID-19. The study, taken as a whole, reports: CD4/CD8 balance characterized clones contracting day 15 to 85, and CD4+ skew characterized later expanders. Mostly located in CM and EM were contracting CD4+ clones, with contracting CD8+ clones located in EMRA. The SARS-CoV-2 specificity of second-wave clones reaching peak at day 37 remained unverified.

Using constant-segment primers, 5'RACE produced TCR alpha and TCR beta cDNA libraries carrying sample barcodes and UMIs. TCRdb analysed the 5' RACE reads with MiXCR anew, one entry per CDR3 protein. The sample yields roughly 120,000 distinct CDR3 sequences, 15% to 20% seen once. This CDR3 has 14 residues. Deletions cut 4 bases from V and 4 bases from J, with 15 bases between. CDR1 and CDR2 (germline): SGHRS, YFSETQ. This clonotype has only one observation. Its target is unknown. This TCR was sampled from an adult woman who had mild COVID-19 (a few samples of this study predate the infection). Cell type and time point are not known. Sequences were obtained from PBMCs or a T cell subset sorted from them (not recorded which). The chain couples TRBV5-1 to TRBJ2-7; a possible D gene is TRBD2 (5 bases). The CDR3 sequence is CASSPNPGSYEQYF. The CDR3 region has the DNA TGCGCCAGCAGCCCCAACCCGGGAAGTTACGAGCAGTACTTC.